The table lists the clone carrying this T cell receptor beta chain with a few counts. Its matching antigen is unknown. The data derive from a study of T-cell reconstitution after alpha-beta-depleted transplantation in children. TCRbeta library construction was performed incorporating unique molecular identifiers. Each CDR3 protein gets one entry after TCRdb re-called the PCR reads with MiXCR. The sample records a few hundred thousand distinct CDR3 sequences, around 15% being singletons. Study outcomes and limitations: Some patients showed high day-60 TCRbeta diversity, which derived from surviving recipient T cells and thymic progenitors. Several hundred expanded graft clones reportedly gave rise to the alpha-beta T cells present about two months after transplant. T-cell numbers and diversity, one year after transplant, stemmed largely from T cells that were newly produced.

The junction had 14 bases not matched to a gene; V was cut back by 2 bases and J by 7 bases. Germline-derived CDR1 and CDR2 are GTSNPN and SVGIG (reference sequence). The CDR3 covers 16 residues. The source material was PBMCs, mostly from graft donor cells, sampled 360 days after TCRalphabeta/CD19-depleted stem cell transplant. The chain combines TRBV30 with TRBJ2-1; TRBD2 matches 7 bases. The receptor was derived from a boy under two years old who had a stem cell transplant for Wiskott-Aldrich syndrome, so the T cells may come from the graft donor. In DNA form, the CDR3 reads TGTGCCTGGAGTCTACTGACTAGCTTCTCTAGAAATGAGCAGTTCTTC. Translating it yields CAWSLLTSFSRNEQFF. Filled out from reference TRBV30 and TRBJ2-1, the complete variable domain reads SQTIHQWPATLVQPVGSPLSLECTVEGTSNPNLYWYRQAAGRGLQLLFYSVGIGQISSEVPQNLSASRPQDRQFILSSKKLLLSDSGFYLCAWSLLTSFSRNEQFFGPGTRLTVL.